The entry below gives a single TCR beta chain sequence along with its context. This clone was seen once. The clone's antigen remains unknown. Per-base quality was not reported, and no clone a single base away is much larger than it. The V and J ends are trimmed by 3 bases and 3 bases, leaving 10 bases between them. The CDR3 starts with the cysteine, ends with the phenylalanine, and has 13 residues. Of the read, only the CDR3 DNA is kept; its 39 bases are in frame from base 1. CDR1 is given as SQVTM and CDR2 as ANQGSEA, both from the germline V gene. Libraries were constructed by the immunoSEQ multiplex PCR assay. Entries here come from immuneACCESS through TCRdb and include only in-frame sequences with V and J called. Some clones fail to appear in such tables; in the studies checked, an unresolved V gene covers under half of the shortfall, and the cause of the remainder is unknown. For this sample there are more than 550,000 clones; around 87% appear just once. Of the sample, roughly 0.0089% falls within the top ten clones.

The data belong to a study of shared T cell receptors in the human thymus (dated by TCRdb to the early 2020s). Regarding the complete study: The study examined how self-reactive, shared T-cell receptor alpha chains are generated in the human thymus.

These data also formed part of another study, on human thymus T cells. Per the second study: In Finland, the donors were immunologically healthy infants who were having open corrective cardiac surgery for congenital heart defects. The thymus tissue came from surgical resects taken out during corrective cardiac surgery. Biased V and J gene segment usage appeared to be present in both thymic and peripheral blood repertoires. The related research reported highly overlapping thymic TCR repertoires among unrelated individuals. The study used under ten infant thymus samples plus four related peripheral blood samples to characterize TCR alpha and beta repertoires. Donor ages ranging from about 6 to 244 days were recorded, and roughly six male and a couple of female infants were included in the cohort. After being mechanically released from the tissue, thymocytes were kept at -70 degrees C in pellets of roughly 10-33 million cells. Genomic DNA was extracted from frozen cell pellets with a QIAsymphony instrument. TCRB and TCRAD loci were amplified from a standardized quantity of quality-controlled genomic DNA using the immunoSEQ multiplex PCR assay. The amplicons spanned the V(D)J region and were long enough to cover the CDR3 and allow V and J genes to be identified. Through the commercial immunoSEQ service, the amplicons were sequenced on an Illumina platform. Corrections for primer bias and sequencing errors followed previously described methods, while TCRAD and TCRB definitions were based on the IMGT database. immunoSEQ Analyzer 3.0 and VDJTools were used for repertoire analysis, which covered basic statistics, V/J segment usage, diversity estimates, rarefaction and pairwise overlap. To estimate diversity, the Chao1, ChaoE, Efron-Thisted, Shannon and inverse Simpson indices were applied, and diversity was also estimated on datasets down-sampled to the smallest sample. Repertoire overlap was determined by strict matching of CDR3 nucleotide sequence, V gene and J gene, and Jaccard-based multidimensional scaling clustering was applied. On average, about 800,000 unique TCRB clonotypes were obtained from thymus samples, compared with about 86,000 from blood samples.

This chain joins TRBV29-1 to TRBJ2-3; the D gene is possibly TRBD1, with 5 bases matching. Material for sequencing was thymocytes. The origin of this receptor is a boy under three years old with a congenital heart defect. Donor details come from another sample of the same person, matched by shared clones. The DNA sequence reads TGCAGCGTTGAGAGATCAGGGACAGATACGCAGTATTTT. The resulting protein is CSVERSGTDTQYF.